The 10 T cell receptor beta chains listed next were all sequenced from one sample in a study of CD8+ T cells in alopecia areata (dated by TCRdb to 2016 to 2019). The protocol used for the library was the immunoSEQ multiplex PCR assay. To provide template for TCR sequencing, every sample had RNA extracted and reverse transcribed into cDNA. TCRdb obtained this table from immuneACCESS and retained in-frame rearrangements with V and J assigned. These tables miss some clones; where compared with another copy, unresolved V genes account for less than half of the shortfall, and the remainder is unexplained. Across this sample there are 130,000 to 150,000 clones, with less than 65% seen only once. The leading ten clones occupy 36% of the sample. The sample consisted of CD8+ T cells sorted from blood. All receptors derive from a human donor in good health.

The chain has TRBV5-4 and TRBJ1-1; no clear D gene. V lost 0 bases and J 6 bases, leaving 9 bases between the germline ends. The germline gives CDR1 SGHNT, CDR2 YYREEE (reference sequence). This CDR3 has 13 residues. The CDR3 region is CASSLADAAEAFF. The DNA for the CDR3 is TGTGCCAGCAGCTTGGCCGATGCTGCTGAAGCTTTCTTT.

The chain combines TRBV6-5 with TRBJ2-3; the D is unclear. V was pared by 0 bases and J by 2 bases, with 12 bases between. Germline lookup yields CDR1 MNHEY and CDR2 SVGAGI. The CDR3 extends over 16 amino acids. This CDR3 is CASSYSSGSLTDTQYF. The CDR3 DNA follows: TGTGCCAGCAGTTACTCGAGTGGCTCACTCACAGATACGCAGTATTTT.

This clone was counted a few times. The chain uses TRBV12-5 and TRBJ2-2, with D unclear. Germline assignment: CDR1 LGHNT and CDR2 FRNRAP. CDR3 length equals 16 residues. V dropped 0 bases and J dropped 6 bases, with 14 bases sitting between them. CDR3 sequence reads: CASGLVPPLAAGELFF. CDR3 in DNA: TGTGCTAGTGGTTTGGTCCCCCCCTTGGCAGCCGGGGAGCTGTTTTTT. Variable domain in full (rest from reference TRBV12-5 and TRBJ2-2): DARVTQTPRHKVTEMGQEVTMRCQPILGHNTVFWYRQTMMQGLELLAYFRNRAPLDDSGMPKDRFSAEMPDATLATLKIQPSEPRDSAVYFCASGLVPPLAAGELFFGEGSRLTVL.

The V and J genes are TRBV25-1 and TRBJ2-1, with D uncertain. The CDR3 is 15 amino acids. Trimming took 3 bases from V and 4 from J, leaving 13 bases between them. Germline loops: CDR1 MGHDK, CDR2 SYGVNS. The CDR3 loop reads CASSEVLSKYNEQFF. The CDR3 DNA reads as TGTGCCAGCAGTGAGGTCCTAAGTAAATACAATGAGCAGTTCTTC.

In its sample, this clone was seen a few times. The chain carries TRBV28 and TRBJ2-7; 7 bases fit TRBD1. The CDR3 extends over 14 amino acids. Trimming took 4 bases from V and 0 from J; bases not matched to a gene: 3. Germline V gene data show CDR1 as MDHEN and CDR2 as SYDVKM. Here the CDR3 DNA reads TGTGCCAGCAGTTCGGGACAGTCCTCCTACGAGCAGTACTTC. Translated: CASSSGQSSYEQYF.

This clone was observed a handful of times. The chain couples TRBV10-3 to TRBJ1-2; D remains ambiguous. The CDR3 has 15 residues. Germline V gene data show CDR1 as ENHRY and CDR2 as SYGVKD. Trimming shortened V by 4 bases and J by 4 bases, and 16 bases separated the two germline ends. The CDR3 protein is CAISASGEGVYGYTF. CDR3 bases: TGTGCCATCAGTGCCTCCGGTGAGGGAGTCTATGGCTACACCTTC.

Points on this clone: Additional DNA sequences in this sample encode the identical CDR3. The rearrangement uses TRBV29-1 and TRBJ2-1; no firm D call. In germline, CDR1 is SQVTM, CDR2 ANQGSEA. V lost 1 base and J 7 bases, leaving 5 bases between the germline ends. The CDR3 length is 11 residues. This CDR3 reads CSVEGRNEQFF. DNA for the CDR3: TGCAGCGTTGAAGGGCGTAATGAGCAGTTCTTC.

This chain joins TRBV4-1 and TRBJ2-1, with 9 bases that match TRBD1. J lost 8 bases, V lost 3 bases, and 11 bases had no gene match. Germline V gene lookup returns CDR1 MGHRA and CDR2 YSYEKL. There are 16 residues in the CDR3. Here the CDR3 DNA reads TGCGCCAGCAGCCACGAAGAGGGGACAGGGAGCGATGAGCAGTTCTTC. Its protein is CASSHEEGTGSDEQFF.

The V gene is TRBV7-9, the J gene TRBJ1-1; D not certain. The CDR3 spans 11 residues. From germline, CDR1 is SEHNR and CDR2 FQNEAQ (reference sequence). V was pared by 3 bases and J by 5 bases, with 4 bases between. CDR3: CASSFVTEAFF. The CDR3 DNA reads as TGTGCCAGCAGCTTTGTTACTGAAGCTTTCTTT.

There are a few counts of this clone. The CDR3 DNA reads TGTGCCAGCAGCTCGCCGGACAGGGGGGTATATGGCTACACCTTC. This codes for CASSSPDRGVYGYTF. This chain connects TRBV7-9 to TRBJ1-2, with 10 bases lining up with TRBD1. The ends lost 4 bases at V and 5 bases at J; junction bases unmatched: 7. This CDR3 region has 15 residues. CDR1 and CDR2 (germline): SEHNR, FQNEAQ (reference sequence). Together with reference TRBV7-9 and TRBJ1-2, the CDR3 gives the full variable domain: DTGVSQNPRHKITKRGQNVTFRCDPISEHNRLYWYRQTLGQGPEFLTYFQNEAQLEKSRLLSDRFSAERPKGSFSTLEIQRTEQGDSAMYLCASSSPDRGVYGYTFGSGTRLTVV.